This T cell receptor (beta chain) comes out of a study of beta chain features in type 1 diabetes. Study at large: Across all samples, around 98 million sorted cells were examined.

About this clone itself: Its specificity is unknown.

CDR1 MNHEY and CDR2 SMNVEV come from the germline V gene (reference sequence). CDR3 length: 13 amino acids. The V end lost 1 base, the J end lost 7 bases, and 10 bases lay between the germline ends. Every bit of the isolated RNA underwent reverse transcription, so sequencing read expressed TCRB transcripts. The data were produced by immunoSEQ multiplex PCR, yet TCRdb's version contains in-frame clones alone and is incomplete. The profile shows roughly 300,000 clones, 9.3% of them singletons. Broader study findings: Type 1 diabetes patients showed a moderate but significant shortening of TCRB CDR3s in all four CD4+ subsets.

The rearrangement joins TRBV27 to TRBJ1-1; no clear D. The sequenced material came from central memory CD4+ T cells from blood. The receptor's source is a man aged 25-40 years with type 1 diabetes. The CDR3 DNA reads TGTGCCAGCAGTTTATGGATTGAGAGTGAAGCTTTCTTT. Residues: CASSLWIESEAFF.